The 9 T cell receptor beta chains below all came from one sample that was sequenced in a study of blood T cell repertoires in COVID-19. The repertoire was sequenced with immunoSEQ multiplex PCR; TCRdb's copy has only in-frame clones and lacks some. The table includes 200,000 to 250,000 clones, about 83% detected once. The specimen sequenced was PBMCs or T cells enriched from blood (not recorded which). The receptors were sampled from a woman in her fifties or sixties who had recovered from COVID-19.

The V gene is TRBV4-3, the J gene TRBJ1-1, with 7 positions matching TRBD1. The length of the CDR3 is 15 residues. Germline values: CDR1 LGHNA, CDR2 YSLEER. V was clipped by 3 bases and J by 1 base; unmatched bases: 5. The CDR3 spells CASSQMGQSNTEAFF. DNA for the CDR3: TGCGCCAGCAGCCAGATGGGACAGTCGAACACTGAAGCTTTCTTT.

CDR3 sequence (DNA): TGTGCCAGCACCATCCTAGCTGGCTACAATGAGCAGTTCTTC. Encoded protein: CASTILAGYNEQFF. The V and J genes are TRBV5-6 and TRBJ2-1; a possible D gene is TRBD2 (5 bases). Germline lookup yields CDR1 SGHDT and CDR2 YYEEEE. The CDR3 is made up of 14 amino acids. Trimming took off 6 bases at V and 3 bases at J, with 13 bases between the two ends.

Only one count was recorded for this clone. The V call is TRBV2, the J call TRBJ1-2; 10 nucleotides line up with TRBD1. J gave up 7 bases and V 9 bases, and 8 bases lay outside the gene matches. This CDR3 is 13 amino acids long. The germline CDR1 and CDR2 sequences are SNHLY and FYNNEI. This chain's CDR3 is CASRQGAAGGYTF. CDR3 nucleotide sequence: TGTGCCAGTAGACAGGGGGCGGCGGGTGGCTACACCTTC.

J is TRBJ2-1 and V is TRBV5-1; the match to TRBD2 covers 11 bases. The CDR3 runs 16 residues. CDR1 and CDR2 from the germline V gene are SGHRS and YFSETQ. Trimming at V came to 0 bases and at J to 3 bases, leaving 2 bases not matched to a gene. The DNA of the CDR3 is TGCGCCAGCAGCTTGGCCGGGACTAGCGGCTACAATGAGCAGTTCTTC. Translated, it gives CASSLAGTSGYNEQFF.

This sequence joins TRBV7-9 and TRBJ2-7, with 7 bases fitting TRBD1. With 6 bases clipped from V and 2 bases from J, the junction kept 10 bases outside the gene matches. Germline values: CDR1 SEHNR, CDR2 FQNEAQ (reference sequence). There are 15 residues in the CDR3. CDR3 amino acids: CASSPRDRDTYEQYF. In DNA form, the CDR3 reads TGTGCCAGCAGTCCGCGAGACAGGGATACCTACGAGCAGTACTTC. The complete variable domain, with remaining parts taken from reference TRBV7-9 and TRBJ2-7, reads DTGVSQNPRHKITKRGQNVTFRCDPISEHNRLYWYRQTLGQGPEFLTYFQNEAQLEKSRLLSDRFSAERPKGSFSTLEIQRTEQGDSAMYLCASSPRDRDTYEQYFGPGTRLTVT.

This clone was detected a few times. The J gene is TRBJ1-3, the V gene TRBV19, with D perhaps TRBD1 (5 bases). From germline, CDR1 is LNHDA and CDR2 SQIVND (reference sequence). Trimming shortened V by 6 bases and J by 2 bases, and 11 bases separated the two germline ends. This CDR3 is built from 14 residues. CDR3 sequence (DNA): TGTGCCAGTAGAACGGCGGGGGCTGGAAACACCATATATTTT. Protein product: CASRTAGAGNTIYF.

V gene TRBV3-1 (or the pseudogene TRBV3-2) combines with J gene TRBJ2-1; 8 bases are a match to TRBD2. Germline CDR1 LGHDT, CDR2 YNNKEL (reference sequence). The junction had 13 bases not matched to a gene; V was cut back by 0 bases and J by 9 bases. The CDR3 runs to 17 residues. The CDR3 is CASSQDIPGGAVSEQFF. As DNA, the CDR3 is TGTGCCAGCAGCCAAGATATTCCGGGGGGGGCAGTTAGTGAGCAGTTCTTC.

V usage is TRBV2 and J usage is TRBJ1-5; 11 bases are shared with TRBD1. The CDR3 extends over 14 amino acids. Germline-derived CDR1 and CDR2 are SNHLY and FYNNEI. The V and J ends lost 6 bases and 4 bases, in that order; junction bases with no gene match: 2. CDR3 region: CASRRDRGNQPQHF. CDR3 coding DNA: TGTGCCAGCAGGCGGGACAGGGGGAATCAGCCCCAGCATTTT.

This rearrangement joins TRBV29-1 to TRBJ2-2; 8 bases match TRBD1. The J segment lost 1 base and the V segment lost 6 bases, leaving 13 bases of the junction unmatched. Germline CDR1 is SQVTM and CDR2 is ANQGSEA. The CDR3 covers 17 residues. This CDR3 reads CSVLEMRGTGNTGELFF. The CDR3 DNA follows: TGCAGCGTCTTAGAAATGCGCGGGACAGGGAACACCGGGGAGCTGTTTTTT.